The 32 T cell receptor beta chains given below trace back to one sample, sequenced in a study of T cells in Graves' hyperthyroidism and ophthalmopathy. Template material for amplifying TCR beta CDR3 regions consisted of RNA transcripts. First-round RT-PCR targeting the TCR CDR3 was performed with the HTBI primer set. MiXCR, run by TCRdb on the multiplex PCR reads, gives a single entry per CDR3 protein. The sample has fewer than 650,000 distinct CDR3 sequences, 46% seen once. The sample was peripheral blood or thyroid tissue (not recorded which). These receptors were collected from an adult woman with Graves' disease, either hyperthyroidism or ophthalmopathy (not recorded which).

On this clonotype: A much larger clone lies one base from this, so it may be a read error. The chain combines TRBV2 with TRBJ2-7; 8 bases match TRBD1. This CDR3 comprises 13 residues. Per germline, CDR1 SNHLY and CDR2 FYNNEI. Trimming took 4 bases from V and 2 from J; bases not matched to a gene: 1. The chain's CDR3 is CASSVRGPYEQYF. For the CDR3, the DNA is TGTGCCAGCAGTGTCAGGGGGCCCTACGAGCAGTACTTC.

This clonotype was counted a single time. The rearrangement links TRBV7-9 to TRBJ2-5, with 7 bases lining up with TRBD1. Looked up from germline, CDR1 is SEHNR and CDR2 is FQNEAQ (reference sequence). CDR3 length: 15 residues. Trimming at V came to 6 bases and at J to 3 bases, leaving 10 bases not matched to a gene. The CDR3: CASSRTGTEKETQYF. The DNA of the CDR3 is TGTGCCAGCAGTCGTACCGGGACAGAGAAAGAGACCCAGTACTTC.

This clonotype was seen at least ten times. The CDR3 coding sequence is TGTGCCAGCAGAGGGGGGGGTTATAGCAATCAGCCCCAGCATTTT. Residues: CASRGGGYSNQPQHF. The J gene is TRBJ1-5, the V gene TRBV12-3 or TRBV12-4, with D perhaps TRBD1 (6 bases). CDR3 length equals 15 residues. Trimming removed 6 bases from V and 0 bases from J, with 12 bases in between.

The V gene is TRBV19, the J gene TRBJ1-1; D is perhaps TRBD1 (5 bases). CDR1 and CDR2 (germline): LNHDA, SQIVND (reference sequence). The CDR3 spans 13 residues. V was clipped by 1 base and J by 7 bases, with 10 bases between them. The CDR3 is CASSIGWGNEAFF. DNA for the CDR3: TGTGCCAGTAGTATAGGATGGGGGAATGAAGCTTTCTTT. Looking up the rest from reference TRBV19 and TRBJ1-1 gives the full variable domain: DGGITQSPKYLFRKEGQNVTLSCEQNLNHDAMYWYRQDPGQGLRLIYYSQIVNDFQKGDIAEGYSVSREKKESFPLTVTSAQKNPTAFYLCASSIGWGNEAFFGQGTRLTVV.

This chain connects TRBV14 to TRBJ1-2; tentatively, D is TRBD1 (6 bases). The germline V gene encodes CDR1 SGHDN and CDR2 FVKESK. Between the trimmed V and J ends, which lost 4 bases and 10 bases, there was a span of 19 bases. This CDR3 spans 14 amino acids. In DNA, the CDR3 is TGTGCCAGCAGCCCGAGGACGGCCCGGGGGGCCTACACCTTC. Translating gives CASSPRTARGAYTF.

This clonotype was counted many times. V gene TRBV15 combines with J gene TRBJ1-3; possible D gene TRBD1, 6 bases. V was shortened by 0 bases and J by 0 bases, with 21 bases between the two germline ends. CDR3 length: 20 residues. Germline V gene lookup returns CDR1 LNHNV and CDR2 YYDKDF (reference sequence). DNA of the CDR3: TGTGCCACCAGCAGAGACGGGACAATCGTATCAACCTCCTCTGGAAACACCATATATTTT. This encodes CATSRDGTIVSTSSGNTIYF.

Turning to this clonotype: One junction end does not reproduce the germline sequence, and a read error may be involved. The V and J genes are TRBV25-1 and TRBJ2-5; TRBD2 matches at 7 bases. This CDR3 spans 14 amino acids. Germline values: CDR1 MGHDK, CDR2 SYGVNS. CDR3 protein: CTSSEYAGGETQYF. CDR3 DNA sequence: TGTACCAGCAGTGAATATGCCGGGGGGGAGACCCAGTACTTC.

The V call is TRBV18, the J call TRBJ2-2, with 12 nucleotides matching TRBD2. The germline CDR1 and CDR2 sequences are KGHSH and LQKENI. The trim removed 3 bases at V and 3 bases at J, leaving 5 bases unmatched. This CDR3 is 17 amino acids long. CDR3: CASSPLTSGRYTGELFF. In DNA, the CDR3 is TGTGCCAGCTCACCGCTGACTAGCGGGAGATACACCGGGGAGCTGTTTTTT.

V and J are TRBV29-1 and TRBJ1-2; D ambiguous. The CDR3 is made up of 15 amino acids. In germline, CDR1 is SQVTM, CDR2 ANQGSEA. Trimming pared 1 base from V and 6 bases from J, leaving 18 bases between. CDR3 coding DNA: TGCAGCGTTGAAGCCTCGGCAGCCCCAAAGAATGGCTACACCTTC. The encoded protein is CSVEASAAPKNGYTF. The full variable domain, completed using reference TRBV29-1 and TRBJ1-2, is SAVISQKPSRDICQRGTSLTIQCQVDSQVTMMFWYRQQPGQSLTLIATANQGSEATYESGFVIDKFPISRPNLTFSTLTVSNMSPEDSSIYLCSVEASAAPKNGYTFGSGTRLTVV.

The J gene is TRBJ2-7, the V gene TRBV6-1, with D uncertain. Germline V gives CDR1 MNHNS, CDR2 SASEGT. Trimming left V 3 bases short and J 4 bases short, with 10 bases between. This CDR3 has 13 residues. CDR3 region: CASSDRSIYEQYF. DNA of the CDR3: TGTGCCAGCAGTGATCGAAGTATTTACGAGCAGTACTTC.

This clonotype was counted between two and nine times. The rearrangement links TRBV5-4 to TRBJ1-6, with D unresolved. The CDR3 is 12 amino acids. The germline gives CDR1 SGHNT, CDR2 YYREEE (reference sequence). Trimming left V 2 bases short and J 10 bases short, with 7 bases between. The chain's CDR3 is CASSFHSSPLHF. As DNA, the CDR3 is TGTGCCAGCAGCTTCCACTCCTCACCCCTCCACTTT.

The CDR3 coding sequence is TGTGCCAGCAGCCTTTATGTCAGGGATAATTCACCCCTCCACTTT. Protein product: CASSLYVRDNSPLHF. The J gene is TRBJ1-6, the V gene TRBV28; TRBD1 might be the D (5 bases). The CDR3 spans 15 residues. The V end lost 6 bases, the J end lost 5 bases, and 14 bases lay between the germline ends. CDR1 MDHEN and CDR2 SYDVKM come from the germline V gene.

This clonotype was counted between two and nine times. In nucleotides, the CDR3 is TGCAGTGCTAGACTAGGGGGGGGCACTGAAGCTTTCTTT. This codes for CSARLGGGTEAFF. The chain links TRBV20-1 to TRBJ1-1, with TRBD1 as a possible D gene (6 bases). Germline lookup yields CDR1 DFQATT and CDR2 SNEGSKA (reference sequence). V lost 2 bases to trimming and J lost 4 bases, with 11 bases between them. CDR3 length equals 13 residues.

The chain couples TRBV7-2 to TRBJ2-2; 9 bases map to TRBD1. V dropped 6 bases and J dropped 1; count of bases not matched to a gene: 9. CDR3 size: 17 residues. Germline CDR1 is SGHTA and CDR2 is FQGNSA. CDR3 in DNA: TGTGCCAGCAGACAACAACAGGGGGCGGGGAACACCGGGGAGCTGTTTTTT. Translation: CASRQQQGAGNTGELFF.

The J gene is TRBJ1-1, the V gene TRBV2; D is possibly TRBD1 (5 bases). The CDR3 covers 15 residues. Trimming cost V 4 bases and J 3 bases, with 15 bases left between them. Germline assignment: CDR1 SNHLY and CDR2 FYNNEI. The chain's CDR3 is CASSVSGGAYTEAFF. The CDR3 DNA sequence: TGTGCCAGCAGTGTGTCCGGGGGAGCCTACACTGAAGCTTTCTTT.

The CDR3: CAWDLGSQETQYF. For the CDR3, the DNA is TGTGCTTGGGACCTCGGGTCCCAAGAGACCCAGTACTTC. The V call is TRBV30, the J call TRBJ2-5, with D perhaps matching TRBD1 or TRBD2 (5 bases each). The CDR3 totals 13 residues. Germline V gene data show CDR1 as GTSNPN and CDR2 as SVGIG (reference sequence). Combining the CDR3 with reference TRBV30 and TRBJ2-5 gives the whole variable domain SQTIHQWPATLVQPVGSPLSLECTVEGTSNPNLYWYRQAAGRGLQLLFYSVGIGQISSEVPQNLSASRPQDRQFILSSKKLLLSDSGFYLCAWDLGSQETQYFGPGTRLLVL.

This rearrangement joins TRBV5-1 to TRBJ2-7, with TRBD1 as a possible D gene (6 bases). Between the trimmed V and J ends, which lost 1 base and 5 bases, there was a span of 10 bases. Germline CDR1 SGHRS, CDR2 YFSETQ. This CDR3 contains 13 residues. CDR3 protein: CASSLTGTHEQYF. DNA for the CDR3: TGCGCCAGCAGCTTGACAGGGACCCACGAGCAGTACTTC. The variable domain in full, completed from reference TRBV5-1 and TRBJ2-7, reads KAGVTQTPRYLIKTRGQQVTLSCSPISGHRSVSWYQQTPGQGLQFLFEYFSETQRNKGNFPGRFSGRQFSNSRSEMNVSTLELGDSALYLCASSLTGTHEQYFGPGTRLTVT.

Ten or more counts support this clonotype. The chain recombines TRBV5-1 with TRBJ1-2, with D possibly being TRBD1 (6 bases). V was shortened by 1 base and J by 0 bases, with 13 bases between the two germline ends. This CDR3 is built from 16 residues. Germline CDR1 is SGHRS and CDR2 is YFSETQ. The CDR3 nucleotides are TGCGCCAGCAGCTTGCTTGGACAGCGAACTAACTATGGCTACACCTTC. This codes for CASSLLGQRTNYGYTF.

This clonotype has only one observation. The chain joins TRBV29-1 to TRBJ2-3, with unresolved D. The CDR3 is 10 amino acids. Germline loops: CDR1 SQVTM, CDR2 ANQGSEA. Trimming took off 6 bases at V and 6 bases at J, with 7 bases between the two ends. The CDR3 DNA reads TGCAGCGTCGACGGGGATACGCAGTATTTT. Its protein is CSVDGDTQYF.

This chain uses TRBV11-2 with TRBJ2-5, with D maybe TRBD1 (5 bases). The V end was cut by 9 bases, the J end by 3 bases, with 11 bases between. CDR1 and CDR2 (germline): SGHAT, FQNNGV. This CDR3 has 12 amino acids. CDR3 sequence: CASHTGEETQYF. DNA for the CDR3: TGTGCCAGTCACACAGGAGAAGAGACCCAGTACTTC.

CDR3: CSASTGNTF. CDR3 DNA: TGCAGTGCTAGTACTGGAAACACCTTC. V gene TRBV20-1 combines with J gene TRBJ1-2; D is ambiguous. The germline V gene encodes CDR1 DFQATT and CDR2 SNEGSKA (reference sequence). V shed 3 bases and J shed 12 bases, with 8 bases lying between them. There are 9 residues in the CDR3.

This chain uses TRBV29-1 with TRBJ2-3; no reliable D call. V shed 4 bases and J shed 2 bases, with 13 bases lying between them. The CDR3 covers 14 residues. The V gene's germline CDR1 is SQVTM and CDR2 ANQGSEA. The CDR3 loop reads CSVGGTANTDTQYF. In DNA, the CDR3 is TGCAGCGTTGGAGGAACAGCCAACACAGATACGCAGTATTTT.

This clonotype was seen only a few times. This chain uses TRBV10-2 with TRBJ1-1; the D gene is possibly TRBD1 (5 bases). This CDR3 has 15 residues. The germline V gene has CDR1 WSHSY and CDR2 SAAADI. V lost 4 bases, J lost 0 bases, and 12 bases lay in between. CDR3 coding DNA: TGCGCCAGCAGTGTGGAGGGGCTAATGAACACTGAAGCTTTCTTT. It specifies CASSVEGLMNTEAFF.

The chain links TRBV7-2 to TRBJ2-7, with D maybe TRBD2 (5 bases). With 7 bases removed from V and 0 bases from J, the gap between germline ends came to 19 bases. The germline gives CDR1 SGHTA, CDR2 FQGNSA. This CDR3 contains 16 residues. CDR3 region: CASTSGHGKNSYEQYF. As DNA, the CDR3 is TGTGCCAGCACCTCCGGCCACGGGAAGAACTCCTACGAGCAGTACTTC.

In DNA form, the CDR3 reads TGCAGTGCTAGAGGGGCGTTCGGGGGGTCACCCCTCCACTTT. Its protein product is CSARGAFGGSPLHF. V usage is TRBV20-1 and J usage is TRBJ1-6, with TRBD1 as a possible D gene (5 bases). Per the germline V gene, CDR1 is DFQATT and CDR2 is SNEGSKA (reference sequence). The CDR3 runs 14 residues. V was pared by 1 base and J by 10 bases, with 14 bases between.

This clonotype was picked up one time. The chain joins TRBV20-1 to TRBJ2-7; TRBD1 aligns across 8 bases. V shed 0 bases, J shed 4 bases, and the junction held 5 bases outside the gene matches. This CDR3 is built from 14 residues. Looked up from germline, CDR1 is DFQATT and CDR2 is SNEGSKA (reference sequence). CDR3 sequence reads: CSAREGTGGYEQYF. CDR3 bases: TGCAGTGCTAGAGAGGGGACAGGTGGATACGAGCAGTACTTC.

Note on this clonotype: Likely a read error: the CDR3 ends without its conserved phenylalanine or tryptophan. This chain links TRBV7-8 with TRBJ1-3; D not resolved. Germline V lookup: CDR1 SGHVS, CDR2 FQNEAQ. This CDR3 contains 16 residues. With 5 bases removed from V and 1 base from J, the gap between germline ends came to 15 bases. CDR3 protein: CASSPVGSWSGNTIYA. The CDR3 coding sequence is TGTGCCAGCAGCCCCGTTGGCAGTTGGTCTGGAAACACCATATATGCT.

This clonotype was counted at least ten times. V gene TRBV20-1 combines with J gene TRBJ1-1; 7 nucleotides match TRBD1. V shed 2 bases, J shed 5 bases, and the junction held 8 bases outside the gene matches. Germline V lookup: CDR1 DFQATT, CDR2 SNEGSKA (reference sequence). The CDR3 extends over 14 amino acids. CDR3 sequence reads: CSARRGLEGTEAFF. CDR3 DNA: TGCAGTGCTAGAAGGGGGCTCGAGGGGACTGAAGCTTTCTTT.

This clonotype was observed once. One end of the junction does not line up with germline, which may come from a read error. The chain employs TRBV10-1 and TRBJ1-5, with 10 bases aligning to TRBD1. Germline lookup yields CDR1 WNHNN and CDR2 SYGVQD (reference sequence). CDR3 length equals 15 residues. CDR3 region: CAISGDRGGGQPQHF. CDR3 in DNA: TGTGCCATCAGTGGGGACAGGGGAGGTGGTCAGCCCCAGCATTTT.

This sequence joins TRBV2 and TRBJ2-7, with D tentatively TRBD2 (5 bases). V was cut by 6 bases and J by 4 bases, with 16 bases left in between. The CDR3 is made up of 14 amino acids. Germline assignment: CDR1 SNHLY and CDR2 FYNNEI. CDR3: CASSLLEKGYEQYF. The CDR3, as DNA: TGTGCCAGCAGCTTACTAGAGAAAGGTTACGAGCAGTACTTC.

The rearrangement links TRBV25-1 to TRBJ2-5; TRBD1 matches at 7 bases. The germline gives CDR1 MGHDK, CDR2 SYGVNS. The CDR3 runs 16 residues. Unmatched junction bases numbered 15, after V lost 8 bases and J lost 3 bases. CDR3 protein: CASVAPFLTGKETQYF. The CDR3 DNA follows: TGTGCCAGCGTTGCCCCCTTTTTGACAGGGAAAGAGACCCAGTACTTC.

The chain employs TRBV7-9 and TRBJ1-2; D not certain. Germline CDR1 is SEHNR and CDR2 is FQNEAQ (reference sequence). The CDR3 sequence is 13 residues long. The V end lost 5 bases, the J end lost 8 bases, and 15 bases lay between the germline ends. This chain's CDR3 is CASSTRTPKGYTF. The CDR3 region has the DNA TGTGCCAGCAGCACCCGGACCCCGAAGGGCTACACCTTC.